The text below deals with one T cell receptor (beta chain). Looked up from germline, CDR1 is SGDLS and CDR2 is YYNGEE. The V gene end was trimmed by 0 bases and the J gene end by 6 bases; junction bases not matched to a gene: 4. This CDR3 region has 16 residues. The entry originates in a study of blood T cell repertoires in COVID-19. Study details: The United States, Italy and Spain supplied acute and convalescent COVID-19 samples. PBMCs, B-cell-depleted T cells, or T cells provided the cDNA or gDNA that made up the material.

Per the authors' pipeline: Estimation of nucleated cell counts was performed using reference gene primer amplification. The repertoire was sequenced with immunoSEQ multiplex PCR; TCRdb's copy has only in-frame clones and lacks some. That table furnishes V, J and clone size, whereas the DNA furnished D and trimming. The sample records about 50,000 clones, approximately 90% being singletons. The V gene is TRBV9, the J gene TRBJ2-1; 12 bases line up with TRBD2. Material: peripheral blood. This clonotype was sampled from a woman at least 80 years old with acute or convalescent COVID-19. The CDR3 bases are TGTGCCAGCAGCGTAGGGGCTAGCGGGAGGGCCAATGAGCAGTTCTTC. Translating it yields CASSVGASGRANEQFF.